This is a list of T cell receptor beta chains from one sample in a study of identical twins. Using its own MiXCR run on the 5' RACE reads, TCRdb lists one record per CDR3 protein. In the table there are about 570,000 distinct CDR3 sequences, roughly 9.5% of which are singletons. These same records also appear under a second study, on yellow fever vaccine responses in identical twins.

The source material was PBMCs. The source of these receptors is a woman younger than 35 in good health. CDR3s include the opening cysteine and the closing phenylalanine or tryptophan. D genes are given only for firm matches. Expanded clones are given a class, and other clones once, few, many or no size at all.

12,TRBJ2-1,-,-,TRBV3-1,CASSPLGGEQFF,TGTGCCAGCAGCCCCCTTGGAGGCGAGCAGTTCTTC
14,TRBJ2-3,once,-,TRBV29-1,CSVVDPVSTDTQYF,TGCAGCGTTGTGGACCCAGTATCTACAGATACGCAGTATTTT
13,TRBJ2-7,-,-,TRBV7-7,CASSLGDWDEQYF,TGTGCTAGCAGCTTAGGGGATTGGGACGAGCAGTACTTC
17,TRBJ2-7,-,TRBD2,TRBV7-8,CASSFSASSGKNYEQYF,TGTGCCAGCAGCTTCTCGGCGTCGAGCGGGAAAAACTACGAGCAGTACTTC
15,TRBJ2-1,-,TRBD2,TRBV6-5,CASSYGGGGAYEQFF,TGTGCCAGCAGTTACGGGGGCGGGGGGGCCTATGAGCAGTTCTTC
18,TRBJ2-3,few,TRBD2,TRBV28,CASSLSTLAGGSTDTQYF,TGTGCCAGCAGTTTATCCACCTTAGCGGGAGGGAGCACAGATACGCAGTATTTT
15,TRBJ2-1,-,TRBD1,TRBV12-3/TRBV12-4,CASSFKQGQNNEQFF,TGTGCCAGCAGTTTCAAACAGGGGCAGAACAATGAGCAGTTCTTC
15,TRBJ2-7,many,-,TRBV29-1,CSVEEVGGVGGEQYF,TGCAGCGTTGAAGAAGTTGGGGGAGTAGGGGGCGAGCAGTACTTC
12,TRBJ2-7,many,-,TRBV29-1,CSVHTTGNEQYF,TGCAGCGTCCATACTACAGGGAACGAGCAGTACTTC
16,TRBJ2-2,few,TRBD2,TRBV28,CASSSLLAPLPGELFF,TGTGCCAGCAGTTCCCTACTAGCGCCTCTGCCCGGGGAGCTGTTTTTT
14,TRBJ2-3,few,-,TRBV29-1,CSVDGHGSTDTQYF,TGCAGCGTTGACGGACATGGTAGCACAGATACGCAGTATTTT
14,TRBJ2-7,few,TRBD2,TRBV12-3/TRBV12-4,CASSPLAGFYEQYF,TGTGCCAGCAGCCCACTAGCGGGGTTCTACGAGCAGTACTTC
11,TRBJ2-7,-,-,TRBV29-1,CSVASVYEQYF,TGCAGCGTTGCCTCCGTGTACGAGCAGTACTTC
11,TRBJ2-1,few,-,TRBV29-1,CSALGGGEQFF,TGCAGCGCTCTAGGTGGCGGTGAGCAGTTCTTC
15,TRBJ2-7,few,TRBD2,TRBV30,CACPRVLAGTYEQYF,TGTGCCTGCCCGAGGGTACTAGCGGGGACCTACGAGCAGTACTTC
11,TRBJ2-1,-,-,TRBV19,CASNHRSEQFF,TGTGCCAGTAATCATCGAAGTGAGCAGTTCTTC
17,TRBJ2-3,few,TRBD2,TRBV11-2,CASSQGSSGRGADTQYF,TGTGCCAGCAGCCAAGGGTCCAGCGGGAGGGGGGCAGATACGCAGTATTTT
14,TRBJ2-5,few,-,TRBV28,CASSPPTPARTQYF,TGTGCCAGCAGTCCACCTACCCCCGCCCGAACCCAGTACTTC
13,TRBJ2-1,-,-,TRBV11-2,CASSGSAFNEQFF,TGTGCCAGCAGCGGTTCGGCCTTCAATGAGCAGTTCTTC
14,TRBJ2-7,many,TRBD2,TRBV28,CASRPSGSTYEQYF,TGTGCCAGCAGACCGAGCGGGAGCACCTACGAGCAGTACTTC
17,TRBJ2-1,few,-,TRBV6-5,CASSLVASERSYNEQFF,TGTGCCAGCAGTTTGGTCGCTAGCGAACGGTCCTACAATGAGCAGTTCTTC
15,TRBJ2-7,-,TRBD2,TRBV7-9,CASSYRGGGLREQYF,TGTGCCAGCAGCTATCGGGGGGGGGGCCTTCGGGAGCAGTACTTC
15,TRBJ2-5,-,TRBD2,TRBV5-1,CASSSRGGREETQYF,TGCGCCAGCAGCTCCCGGGGGGGCCGTGAGGAGACCCAGTACTTC
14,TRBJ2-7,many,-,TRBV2,CAGQQGDHSYEQYF,TGTGCCGGACAACAGGGAGATCACTCCTACGAGCAGTACTTC